This T cell receptor (beta chain) was documented in a study of blood T cell repertoires in COVID-19. Sequenced by immunoSEQ multiplex PCR; TCRdb stores in-frame clones only, minus some. The table lists fewer than 700,000 clones, less than 90% of them singletons. Germline assignment: CDR1 MRHNA and CDR2 SNTAGT. CDR3 length: 15 amino acids. Trimming cost V 4 bases and J 2 bases; bases outside gene matches: 2. The sequenced sample was peripheral blood. This chain uses TRBV6-4 with TRBJ2-2; 9 bases are shared with TRBD1. The sequence came from a woman in her forties or fifties with COVID-19, enrolled during active disease. CDR3 sequence reads: CASSVDRGNTGELFF. The CDR3 bases are TGTGCCAGCAGTGTGGACAGGGGAAACACCGGGGAGCTGTTTTTT.